Listed below are T cell receptor beta chains from one sample, sequenced in a study of low-dose radiotherapy and immunotherapy resistance in tumors. TCRdb reprocessed the reads via MiXCR and lists one record per CDR3 protein. The table lists roughly 50,000 distinct CDR3 sequences, around 35% of them singletons, with under 8.5% in the top ten. The input for sequencing was PBMCs, taken after low-dose radiotherapy plus immunotherapy. The source of these receptors is a male donor with rectosigmoid adenocarcinoma. CDR3s include the opening cysteine and the closing phenylalanine or tryptophan. D genes are given only for firm matches. Expanded clones are given a class, and other clones once, few, many or no size at all.

clone_size: few
j_call: TRBJ2-3
d_call: NA
v_call: TRBV24-1
cdr3_aa: CATSDSRAWEQYF
cdr3_nt: TGTGCCACCAGTGATTCCAGGGCCTGGGAGCAGTATTTT

clone_size: many
j_call: TRBJ2-6
d_call: TRBD1
v_call: TRBV4-2
cdr3_aa: CASSPTGGSGANVLTF
cdr3_nt: TGTGCCAGCAGCCCGACAGGGGGCTCTGGGGCCAACGTCCTGACTTTC

clone_size: NA
j_call: TRBJ2-6
d_call: NA
v_call: TRBV6-5
cdr3_aa: CASSYRSNNVLTF
cdr3_nt: TGTGCCAGCAGTTACCGCTCAAACAACGTCCTGACTTTC

clone_size: many
j_call: TRBJ1-1
d_call: NA
v_call: TRBV5-4
cdr3_aa: CASRLAGLRNTEAFF
cdr3_nt: TGTGCCAGCAGGCTAGCGGGACTTAGGAACACTGAAGCTTTCTTT

clone_size: many
j_call: TRBJ2-3
d_call: TRBD1
v_call: TRBV14
cdr3_aa: CASSRAGGGTDTQYF
cdr3_nt: TGTGCCAGCAGTCGAGCAGGGGGTGGCACAGATACGCAGTATTTT

clone_size: many
j_call: TRBJ1-5
d_call: NA
v_call: TRBV7-9
cdr3_aa: CASSQGGQPQHF
cdr3_nt: TGTGCCAGCTCGCAGGGAGGTCAGCCCCAGCATTTT

clone_size: many
j_call: TRBJ1-2
d_call: NA
v_call: TRBV11-2
cdr3_aa: CASSPVSGDVGYTF
cdr3_nt: TGTGCCAGCAGCCCGGTTTCAGGGGATGTAGGCTACACCTTC

clone_size: many
j_call: TRBJ1-4
d_call: NA
v_call: TRBV28
cdr3_aa: CASSLSDRGGLFF
cdr3_nt: TGTGCCAGCAGCCTGAGCGACCGGGGAGGACTGTTTTTT

clone_size: many
j_call: TRBJ2-1
d_call: TRBD1
v_call: TRBV7-9
cdr3_aa: CASSLRTGGGNEQFF
cdr3_nt: TGTGCCAGCAGCTTGAGGACAGGGGGAGGGAATGAGCAGTTCTTC

clone_size: many
j_call: TRBJ2-3
d_call: NA
v_call: TRBV6-2/TRBV6-3
cdr3_aa: CASSYSLPLGTDTQYF
cdr3_nt: TGTGCCAGCAGTTACTCACTTCCCCTCGGCACAGATACGCAGTATTTT

clone_size: NA
j_call: TRBJ1-6
d_call: TRBD1
v_call: TRBV12-3/TRBV12-4
cdr3_aa: CASSRGTGGLSPLHF
cdr3_nt: TGTGCCAGCAGTAGGGGGACAGGGGGCCTTTCACCCCTCCACTTT

clone_size: many
j_call: TRBJ1-2
d_call: NA
v_call: TRBV27
cdr3_aa: CASSSTGYTF
cdr3_nt: TGTGCCAGCAGTTCCACTGGCTACACCTTC

clone_size: many
j_call: TRBJ2-7
d_call: TRBD2
v_call: TRBV18
cdr3_aa: CASSPSVAGGKGSYEQYF
cdr3_nt: TGTGCCAGCTCACCATCAGTAGCGGGGGGCAAGGGGTCCTACGAGCAGTACTTC

clone_size: NA
j_call: TRBJ2-1
d_call: TRBD1
v_call: TRBV4-2
cdr3_aa: CASSQESGGNEQFF
cdr3_nt: TGTGCCAGCAGCCAAGAGTCAGGGGGCAATGAGCAGTTCTTC

clone_size: NA
j_call: TRBJ1-5
d_call: TRBD1
v_call: TRBV29-1
cdr3_aa: CSATVGTGLYSNQPQHF
cdr3_nt: TGCAGCGCCACAGTTGGGACAGGGTTATATAGCAATCAGCCCCAGCATTTT

clone_size: many
j_call: TRBJ2-7
d_call: NA
v_call: TRBV28
cdr3_aa: CASSSLKAGLGAYEQYF
cdr3_nt: TGTGCCAGCAGTTCCCTAAAGGCGGGGCTAGGAGCCTACGAGCAGTACTTC

clone_size: many
j_call: TRBJ2-7
d_call: TRBD1
v_call: TRBV3-1
cdr3_aa: CASSREGGVYEQYF
cdr3_nt: TGTGCCAGCAGCCGTGAAGGGGGCGTCTACGAGCAGTACTTC

clone_size: many
j_call: TRBJ2-3
d_call: TRBD2
v_call: TRBV20-1
cdr3_aa: CSASLGLAGNSDTQYF
cdr3_nt: TGCAGTGCTAGTCTGGGCCTAGCGGGGAATTCTGATACGCAGTATTTT

clone_size: many
j_call: TRBJ2-2
d_call: NA
v_call: TRBV15
cdr3_aa: CATSKGIHNTGELFF
cdr3_nt: TGTGCCACCAGCAAAGGGATACACAACACCGGGGAGCTGTTTTTT

clone_size: NA
j_call: TRBJ2-7
d_call: TRBD2
v_call: TRBV3-1
cdr3_aa: CASSQGAGELAEQYF
cdr3_nt: TGTGCCAGCAGCCAAGGAGCGGGAGAATTGGCCGAGCAGTACTTC

clone_size: NA
j_call: TRBJ2-3
d_call: NA
v_call: TRBV5-1
cdr3_aa: CASSLIGGTDTQYF
cdr3_nt: TGCGCCAGCAGCTTGATAGGGGGCACAGATACGCAGTATTTT

clone_size: NA
j_call: TRBJ2-3
d_call: TRBD1
v_call: TRBV28
cdr3_aa: CASSPRQGKSADTQYF
cdr3_nt: TGTGCCAGCAGTCCCCGACAGGGGAAGAGCGCAGATACGCAGTATTTT

clone_size: NA
j_call: TRBJ2-1
d_call: TRBD1
v_call: TRBV20-1
cdr3_aa: CSGPRQGGYNEQFF
cdr3_nt: TGCAGTGGACCGCGACAGGGGGGCTACAATGAGCAGTTCTTC

clone_size: NA
j_call: TRBJ2-7
d_call: TRBD2
v_call: TRBV5-4
cdr3_aa: CASSLDSGSLEQYF
cdr3_nt: TGTGCCAGCAGCTTGGATAGCGGGAGCCTCGAGCAGTACTTC

clone_size: NA
j_call: TRBJ2-3
d_call: TRBD2
v_call: TRBV10-3
cdr3_aa: CAISVAGGATDTQYF
cdr3_nt: TGTGCCATCAGTGTAGCGGGGGGAGCCACAGATACGCAGTATTTT

clone_size: few
j_call: TRBJ2-7
d_call: TRBD2
v_call: TRBV4-2
cdr3_aa: CASSQDYPSGRSQYF
cdr3_nt: TGTGCCAGCAGCCAAGATTATCCTAGCGGGAGATCTCAGTACTTC

clone_size: few
j_call: TRBJ2-1
d_call: NA
v_call: TRBV29-1
cdr3_aa: CSVVTFDYNEQFF
cdr3_nt: TGCAGCGTTGTGACTTTCGATTACAATGAGCAGTTCTTC

clone_size: many
j_call: TRBJ2-6
d_call: NA
v_call: TRBV20-1
cdr3_aa: CSARGAGNVLTF
cdr3_nt: TGCAGTGCTAGAGGCGCTGGCAACGTCCTGACTTTC

clone_size: many
j_call: TRBJ2-3
d_call: TRBD1
v_call: TRBV5-1
cdr3_aa: CASSKGQGADTQYF
cdr3_nt: TGCGCCAGCAGCAAGGGACAGGGGGCAGATACGCAGTATTTT

clone_size: many
j_call: TRBJ2-1
d_call: TRBD2
v_call: TRBV20-1
cdr3_aa: CSAEREGTNEQFF
cdr3_nt: TGCAGTGCCGAGCGGGAGGGTACGAATGAGCAGTTCTTC

clone_size: many
j_call: TRBJ2-7
d_call: TRBD1
v_call: TRBV7-9
cdr3_aa: CASSLGQGRLYEQYF
cdr3_nt: TGTGCCAGCAGCTTAGGACAGGGGCGTCTTTACGAGCAGTACTTC

clone_size: few
j_call: TRBJ1-4
d_call: NA
v_call: TRBV7-8
cdr3_aa: CASSPRTREKLFF
cdr3_nt: TGTGCCAGCAGCCCAAGGACACGTGAAAAACTGTTTTTT

clone_size: few
j_call: TRBJ2-1
d_call: TRBD1
v_call: TRBV5-5
cdr3_aa: CASSLGTGGYNEQFF
cdr3_nt: TGTGCCAGCAGCTTGGGGACAGGGGGCTACAATGAGCAGTTCTTC

clone_size: many
j_call: TRBJ1-2
d_call: NA
v_call: TRBV6-2/TRBV6-3
cdr3_aa: CASTLAFYGYTF
cdr3_nt: TGTGCCAGCACCTTGGCTTTCTATGGCTACACCTTC

clone_size: many
j_call: TRBJ2-1
d_call: TRBD2
v_call: TRBV11-2
cdr3_aa: CASSLDPHSGSSYNEQFF
cdr3_nt: TGTGCCAGCAGCTTAGATCCTCACAGCGGGAGCTCCTACAATGAGCAGTTCTTC

clone_size: many
j_call: TRBJ2-2
d_call: TRBD2
v_call: TRBV9
cdr3_aa: CASSVTGLAGTAGELFF
cdr3_nt: TGTGCCAGCAGCGTAACGGGACTAGCGGGAACTGCCGGGGAGCTGTTTTTT

clone_size: many
j_call: TRBJ2-5
d_call: TRBD2
v_call: TRBV27
cdr3_aa: CASSSSGSETQYF
cdr3_nt: TGTGCCAGCAGTTCTAGCGGGTCAGAGACCCAGTACTTC

clone_size: large
j_call: TRBJ1-1
d_call: TRBD1
v_call: TRBV18
cdr3_aa: CASSPKGRRGPVTEAFF
cdr3_nt: TGTGCCAGCTCACCAAAAGGTCGCAGGGGGCCGGTAACTGAAGCTTTCTTT

clone_size: NA
j_call: TRBJ2-2
d_call: NA
v_call: TRBV5-5
cdr3_aa: CASSLGRGQTPWELFF
cdr3_nt: TGTGCCAGCAGCTTGGGTCGCGGACAGACCCCCTGGGAGCTGTTTTTT

clone_size: NA
j_call: TRBJ2-7
d_call: TRBD1
v_call: TRBV6-2/TRBV6-3
cdr3_aa: CASSSPGQGREQYF
cdr3_nt: TGTGCCAGCAGTTCACCGGGACAGGGCCGCGAGCAGTACTTC